A single sample is the source of the 11 T cell receptor beta chains below, sequenced in a study of CD8 T cells in ankylosing spondylitis. One entry per CDR3 protein results from TCRdb running MiXCR on the 5' RACE reads. Here the sample spans 200,000 to 250,000 distinct CDR3 sequences, 10% to 13% being singletons. Sequences were obtained from blood, either unsorted or a sorted T cell fraction (not recorded which). All receptors derive from a male donor with ankylosing spondylitis or in good health (not recorded which).

This clonotype was found a few times. V usage is TRBV24-1 and J usage is TRBJ2-7, with D unclear. Trimming took off 4 bases at V and 3 bases at J, with 9 bases between the two ends. CDR3 length equals 13 residues. Germline V gene lookup returns CDR1 KGHDR and CDR2 SFDVKD. CDR3: CATSERRHYEQYF. The CDR3 DNA follows: TGTGCCACCAGTGAACGAAGACACTACGAGCAGTACTTC.

On this clonotype: At one end, the junction sequence differs from germline, possibly due to a read error. The V call is TRBV20-1, the J call TRBJ2-3, with 10 bases aligning to TRBD1. The CDR3 length is 17 residues. Germline V CDR1 and CDR2: DFQATT, SNEGSKA (reference sequence). CDR3 in DNA: TGCTGTGCTGGAGTCCCGGGACAGGGGTTAGGGACAGATACGCAGTATTTT. Protein: CCAGVPGQGLGTDTQYF.

This clonotype was detected many times. V and J are TRBV3-1 and TRBJ1-3; D not certain. The V end lost 4 bases, the J end lost 4 bases, and 8 bases lay between the germline ends. Germline-derived CDR1 and CDR2 are LGHDT and YNNKEL (reference sequence). The CDR3 is 13 amino acids. The CDR3 spells CASSRQEGNTIYF. The CDR3 region has the DNA TGTGCCAGCAGCCGACAAGAAGGAAACACCATATATTTT.

The table lists this clonotype with many counts. The V call is TRBV7-9, the J call TRBJ1-1; 8 positions agree with TRBD1. The germline gives CDR1 SEHNR, CDR2 FQNEAQ (reference sequence). The CDR3 covers 15 residues. The V and J ends lost 8 bases and 4 bases, in that order; junction bases with no gene match: 12. The CDR3 DNA reads as TGTGCCAGCGGGACGGCAGGGGGCGGGAGCACTGAAGCTTTCTTT. Amino acids: CASGTAGGGSTEAFF.

This clonotype has ten or more counts. The chain couples TRBV24-1 to TRBJ1-4, with no clear D. Trimming cost V 4 bases and J 0 bases, with 8 bases left between them. CDR3 length: 15 amino acids. Germline CDR1 and CDR2: KGHDR and SFDVKD. The CDR3 spells CATSDNISTNEKLFF. The CDR3 nucleotides are TGTGCCACCAGTGACAACATTTCAACTAATGAAAAACTGTTTTTT.

This clonotype was counted many times. Here the CDR3 DNA reads TGTGCCAGCCAGTTGGAGGATACGCAGTATTTT. Translated: CASQLEDTQYF. The genes are TRBV12-3 or TRBV12-4 and TRBJ2-3; D is uncertain. Trimming took 8 bases from V and 6 from J, leaving 9 bases between them. This CDR3 spans 11 amino acids.

This clonotype was detected ten times or more. The V gene is TRBV20-1, the J gene TRBJ2-3; 9 bases are shared with TRBD2. With 6 bases clipped from V and 0 bases from J, the junction kept 19 bases outside the gene matches. The germline V gene encodes CDR1 DFQATT and CDR2 SNEGSKA (reference sequence). There are 19 residues in the CDR3. The CDR3 DNA follows: TGCAGTGCAACTGGGTCACTAGGGCAGCGGGGGGCAAGCACAGATACGCAGTATTTT. This codes for CSATGSLGQRGASTDTQYF.

The chain employs TRBV7-9 and TRBJ2-7; D remains unclear. The CDR3 length is 11 residues. V shed 5 bases and J shed 5 bases, with 7 bases lying between them. Germline CDR1 and CDR2: SEHNR and FQNEAQ (reference sequence). This chain's CDR3 is CASSHTDEQYF. As DNA, the CDR3 is TGTGCCAGCAGCCACACGGACGAGCAGTACTTC.

Only a few counts were recorded for this clonotype. Since no conserved phenylalanine or tryptophan closes the CDR3, a read error is the likely cause. It is unclear where the CDR3 begins or ends on the DNA, so no DNA is shown, and the CDR3 is as TCRdb lists it. The chain employs TRBV28 and TRBJ2-5; the DNA was not used to check the table's D call, TRBD1. Per the germline V gene, CDR1 is MDHEN and CDR2 is SYDVKM. From its first to its last residue, the CDR3 has 11 amino acids. CDR3 in amino acids: CASSTGRKKEL.

Concerning this clonotype: This may be a read error, as it is one base from a much larger clone. CDR3 nucleotide sequence: TGCAGTGCTAGAGATCCTAGCGGGGTAAGAGAGACCCAGTACTTC. Protein product: CSARDPSGVRETQYF. V is TRBV20-1 and J is TRBJ2-5; 9 bases match TRBD2. There are 15 residues in the CDR3. Germline CDR1 DFQATT, CDR2 SNEGSKA (reference sequence). The V and J ends lost 0 bases and 4 bases, in that order; junction bases with no gene match: 6.

The chain combines TRBV10-3 with TRBJ2-3; D is ambiguous. The V end was cut by 0 bases, the J end by 4 bases, with 8 bases between. CDR3 length equals 14 residues. Germline V lookup: CDR1 ENHRY, CDR2 SYGVKD. The CDR3 here is CAISESHSSDTQYF. The CDR3 nucleotides read TGTGCCATCAGTGAGTCGCACTCCTCAGATACGCAGTATTTT.